A single sample gave rise to the 26 T cell receptor beta chains below, sequenced in a study of T-cell reconstitution after alpha-beta-depleted transplantation in children. Construction of the TCRbeta library involved unique molecular identifiers. TCRdb reprocessed the PCR reads with MiXCR, giving one entry per CDR3 protein. The sample has around 100,000 distinct CDR3 sequences; under 9% are singletons. Material: PBMCs, obtained before TCRalphabeta/CD19-depleted stem cell transplant. The receptor set was obtained from a boy younger than 10 with acute lymphoblastic leukemia, due to receive a stem cell transplant.

Ten or more counts support this clonotype. The CDR3 loop is CASSVIPGGWSGELFF. In nucleotides, the CDR3 is TGTGCCAGCAGCGTGATACCAGGGGGCTGGTCCGGGGAGCTGTTTTTT. The V gene is TRBV5-5, the J gene TRBJ2-2; 8 positions match TRBD1. CDR3 size: 16 residues. Germline V gene sequence: CDR1 SGHKS, CDR2 YYEKEE (reference sequence). V was clipped by 4 bases and J by 6 bases; unmatched bases: 11.

This clonotype has a handful of counts. The rearrangement joins TRBV14 to TRBJ1-1, with TRBD1 identical over 8 bases. CDR1 SGHDN and CDR2 FVKESK come from the germline V gene. The trim removed 0 bases at V and 3 bases at J, leaving 6 bases unmatched. CDR3 length: 16 amino acids. CDR3 sequence (DNA): TGTGCCAGCAGCCAAGATCCCGGGACAGGCTACACTGAAGCTTTCTTT. Residues: CASSQDPGTGYTEAFF.

This clonotype is medium-sized. The gene calls are TRBV12-3 or TRBV12-4 and TRBJ1-6; TRBD1 aligns across 8 bases. The CDR3 spans 14 residues. The J segment lost 7 bases and the V segment lost 6 bases, leaving 5 bases of the junction unmatched. This CDR3 reads CASSQTGENSPLHF. The CDR3 DNA reads TGTGCCAGCAGCCAGACAGGGGAAAATTCACCCCTCCACTTT.

Written as DNA, the CDR3 is TGTGCCAGCAGTTACGGGACCTCCTATGGCTACACCTTC. Translating it yields CASSYGTSYGYTF. The chain uses TRBV6-6 and TRBJ1-2, with D possibly being TRBD1 (5 bases). V lost 2 bases, J lost 4 bases, and 8 bases lay in between. The CDR3 has 13 amino acids. The germline V gene has CDR1 MNHNY and CDR2 SVGAGI (reference sequence).

The chain carries TRBV7-2 and TRBJ2-1, with D tentatively TRBD1 (5 bases). The CDR3 extends over 12 amino acids. Germline loops: CDR1 SGHTA, CDR2 FQGNSA. Between the trimmed V and J ends, which lost 5 bases and 10 bases, there was a span of 12 bases. The CDR3 is CASSKGEGEQFF. The DNA for the CDR3 is TGTGCCAGCAGCAAAGGGGAAGGCGAGCAGTTCTTC.

At least ten counts were recorded for this clonotype. The chain has TRBV5-1 and TRBJ1-1; D remains ambiguous. The V gene's germline CDR1 is SGHRS and CDR2 YFSETQ. Trimming shortened V by 0 bases and J by 0 bases, and 6 bases separated the two germline ends. The CDR3 extends over 14 amino acids. CDR3 region: CASSLGPLNTEAFF. CDR3 DNA sequence: TGCGCCAGCAGCTTGGGACCCCTGAACACTGAAGCTTTCTTT.

This clonotype was seen more than once but under ten times. V and J are TRBV4-1 and TRBJ1-2, with no clear D. In germline, CDR1 is MGHRA, CDR2 YSYEKL. Trimming shortened V by 0 bases and J by 5 bases, and 13 bases separated the two germline ends. CDR3 length: 15 amino acids. CDR3 sequence (DNA): TGCGCCAGCAGCCAAGAATTCGGGCAGCGATATGGCTACACCTTC. It encodes CASSQEFGQRYGYTF.

This clonotype has ten or more counts. The rearrangement links TRBV5-5 to TRBJ2-5, with TRBD1 matching over 12 bases. After removal of 2 bases from V and 5 bases from J, the junction contained 4 bases not matched to a gene. Germline CDR1 SGHKS, CDR2 YYEKEE (reference sequence). The CDR3 runs 15 residues. The CDR3 nucleotides are TGTGCCAGCAGCTTCGGGACAGGGGGCATCGAGACCCAGTACTTC. This sequence encodes CASSFGTGGIETQYF.

This clonotype was seen ten or more times. The chain employs TRBV9 and TRBJ2-7; a weak D match, TRBD1 (6 bases). V was cut by 0 bases and J by 2 bases, with 9 bases left in between. Per germline, CDR1 SGDLS and CDR2 YYNGEE. This CDR3 contains 14 residues. CDR3 nucleotide sequence: TGTGCCAGCAGCGTAGGAGGGGGAACCTACGAGCAGTACTTC. This encodes CASSVGGGTYEQYF. The entire variable domain, with the rest obtained from reference TRBV9 and TRBJ2-7, is as follows: DSGVTQTPKHLITATGQRVTLRCSPRSGDLSVYWYQQSLDQGLQFLIQYYNGEERAKGNILERFSAQQFPDLHSELNLSSLELGDSALYFCASSVGGGTYEQYFGPGTRLTVT.

This clonotype was detected many times. The chain couples TRBV12-3 or TRBV12-4 to TRBJ1-1; D is perhaps TRBD1 (6 bases). This CDR3 contains 16 residues. The V end was cut by 0 bases, the J end by 0 bases, with 11 bases between. In nucleotides, the CDR3 is TGTGCCAGCAGTTTAGCGGGGGCGGGTATGAACACTGAAGCTTTCTTT. It encodes CASSLAGAGMNTEAFF.

This chain uses TRBV2 with TRBJ2-5; D is unclear. The V end lost 3 bases, the J end lost 5 bases, and 4 bases lay between the germline ends. From germline, CDR1 is SNHLY and CDR2 FYNNEI. The CDR3 length is 11 residues. The CDR3 coding sequence is TGTGCCAGCAGTGACTGGGAGACCCAGTACTTC. Translation: CASSDWETQYF.

The chain joins TRBV27 to TRBJ1-2, with 8 bases lining up with TRBD1. From germline, CDR1 is MNHEY and CDR2 SMNVEV (reference sequence). J was trimmed by 8 bases and V by 5 bases; bases with no gene match: 10. CDR3 size: 14 residues. The CDR3 protein is CASSGPGTGQGYTF. The CDR3 region has the DNA TGTGCCAGCAGTGGCCCAGGGACAGGACAGGGCTACACCTTC.

The chain links TRBV7-2 to TRBJ2-6; 7 bases fit TRBD1. V shed 6 bases and J 4 bases; nucleotides not matched to a gene: 6. The CDR3 is 15 amino acids. The germline V gene has CDR1 SGHTA and CDR2 FQGNSA. The chain's CDR3 is CASSFDRAGANVLTF. The DNA of the CDR3 is TGTGCCAGCAGTTTCGACAGGGCCGGGGCCAACGTCCTGACTTTC.

The chain has TRBV12-3 or TRBV12-4 and TRBJ2-7; D gene ambiguous. The CDR3 length is 13 residues. V was pared by 10 bases and J by 2 bases, with 15 bases between. The CDR3 coding sequence is TGTGCCAACCCCCCCGAGACAACCTACGAGCAGTACTTC. Translating gives CANPPETTYEQYF.

The CDR3 nucleotides are TGTGCCAGCTCCCCCTCGACAGGGGTCCAAGAGACCCAGTACTTC. Translation gives CASSPSTGVQETQYF. The chain is built from TRBV18 and TRBJ2-5, with 8 bases lining up with TRBD1. This CDR3 is 15 amino acids long. Trimming removed 6 bases from V and 1 base from J; junction bases left unmatched: 7. Germline V gene lookup returns CDR1 KGHSH and CDR2 LQKENI.

The chain joins TRBV2 to TRBJ2-1, with D uncertain. The CDR3 has 13 amino acids. Germline CDR1 and CDR2: SNHLY and FYNNEI. V dropped 8 bases and J dropped 2 bases, with 10 bases sitting between them. The CDR3 here is CASYASTYNEQFF. The CDR3 nucleotides read TGTGCCAGCTATGCCTCCACCTACAATGAGCAGTTCTTC.

This clonotype was counted many times. The chain combines TRBV7-9 with TRBJ2-1; D uncertain. The ends were cut back, 4 bases at V and 6 bases at J, with 16 bases in the middle. The germline gives CDR1 SEHNR, CDR2 FQNEAQ (reference sequence). The CDR3 loop spans 15 amino acids. CDR3 in amino acids: CASSSPRSEINEQFF. Written as DNA, the CDR3 is TGTGCCAGCAGCTCTCCCCGTTCCGAAATCAATGAGCAGTTCTTC.

The chain has TRBV7-8 and TRBJ1-6; D uncertain. Trimming left V 0 bases short and J 0 bases short, with 9 bases between. Germline values: CDR1 SGHVS, CDR2 FQNEAQ. CDR3 length equals 17 residues. The CDR3 DNA reads TGTGCCAGCAGCTTAGCGGGATACAGCTCCTATAATTCACCCCTCCACTTT. Protein: CASSLAGYSSYNSPLHF.

V usage is TRBV10-3 and J usage is TRBJ2-1; TRBD2 matches 15 bases. The CDR3 contains 15 residues. Trimming removed 4 bases from V and 9 bases from J; junction bases left unmatched: 4. Germline CDR1 is ENHRY and CDR2 is SYGVKD. The CDR3 DNA sequence: TGTGCCATCAGTGGGACTAGCGGGGGGGCGGGTGAGCAGTTCTTC. It codes for CAISGTSGGAGEQFF.

At least ten counts were recorded for this clonotype. The rearrangement joins TRBV5-1 to TRBJ2-4, with no clear D. The germline CDR1 and CDR2 sequences are SGHRS and YFSETQ. The CDR3 is 12 amino acids. The V end was cut by 4 bases, the J end by 9 bases, with 11 bases between. CDR3 sequence reads: CASSAGTPIQYF. CDR3 bases: TGCGCCAGCAGCGCAGGCACCCCCATTCAGTACTTC.

This clonotype has a count of ten or more. This rearrangement joins TRBV27 to TRBJ2-7, with TRBD1 matching over 10 bases. V was pared by 3 bases and J by 2 bases, with 4 bases of the junction left unmatched. Germline loops: CDR1 MNHEY, CDR2 SMNVEV (reference sequence). This CDR3 region has 15 residues. In nucleotides, the CDR3 is TGTGCCAGCAGTTTTTTGGGACAGGGGCCCTACGAGCAGTACTTC. It encodes CASSFLGQGPYEQYF.

This sequence joins TRBV7-9 and TRBJ1-3, with 8 positions matching TRBD1. The CDR3 sequence is 17 residues long. The germline CDR1 and CDR2 sequences are SEHNR and FQNEAQ (reference sequence). Germline trimming cut 1 base from V and 2 bases from J; bases unmatched to any gene: 7. Here the CDR3 DNA reads TGTGCCAGCAGCTTAGAACGCGTCAGGGGGCCTGGAAACACCATATATTTT. Its translation: CASSLERVRGPGNTIYF.

The rearrangement uses TRBV12-3 or TRBV12-4 and TRBJ1-4; D may be TRBD1 (6 bases). V lost 6 bases to trimming and J lost 11 bases, with 22 bases between them. The CDR3 totals 15 residues. Here the CDR3 DNA reads TGTGCCAGCAGCCCCCCGATCAGGGGATTTTTTAAACTGTTTTTT. Residues: CASSPPIRGFFKLFF.

There are a few counts of this clonotype. This chain connects TRBV6-4 to TRBJ2-7; D gene ambiguous. V shed 8 bases and J shed 4 bases, with 6 bases lying between them. The CDR3 sequence is 10 residues long. CDR1 and CDR2 (germline): MRHNA, SNTAGT. The CDR3 loop reads CASRGYEQYF. The CDR3 region has the DNA TGTGCCAGCCGAGGTTACGAGCAGTACTTC.

CDR3 residues: CSAVTGMNTEAFF. The CDR3 bases are TGCAGCGCAGTGACAGGGATGAACACTGAAGCTTTCTTT. J is TRBJ1-1 and V is TRBV29-1, with 7 nucleotides matching TRBD1. CDR3 length: 13 amino acids. CDR1 SQVTM and CDR2 ANQGSEA come from the germline V gene. J lost 0 bases, V lost 7 bases, and 5 bases had no gene match. The variable domain in full, completed from reference TRBV29-1 and TRBJ1-1, reads SAVISQKPSRDICQRGTSLTIQCQVDSQVTMMFWYRQQPGQSLTLIATANQGSEATYESGFVIDKFPISRPNLTFSTLTVSNMSPEDSSIYLCSAVTGMNTEAFFGQGTRLTVV.

This clonotype was seen just once. The chain combines TRBV20-1 with TRBJ2-7; D might be TRBD1 or TRBD2, each matching 5 bases. CDR1 and CDR2 (germline): DFQATT, SNEGSKA (reference sequence). The CDR3 consists of 14 residues. The V end was cut by 4 bases, the J end by 2 bases, with 15 bases between. CDR3 sequence reads: CSAIYPGRTYEQYF. The CDR3, as DNA: TGCAGTGCTATTTATCCGGGACGGACCTACGAGCAGTACTTC.